These 6 T cell receptor beta chains share one sample of origin, sequenced in a study of T cell changes during pregnancy in multiple sclerosis (dated by TCRdb to the late 2010s). The method was the immunoSEQ multiplex PCR assay. In its TCRdb copy, this immuneACCESS table keeps in-frame sequences only and misses some clones. Where compared with another copy, unresolved V genes explain less than half of these, and the others have no known cause. Recorded for this sample are about 77,000 clones; roughly 91% of them occurred a single time. The ten biggest clones cover 2.5% to 3% of the sample. The source was peripheral blood, collected after pregnancy. These receptors all come from a female donor in good health, enrolled as a control in a pregnancy study.

The chain couples TRBV7-9 to TRBJ1-1; tentatively, D is TRBD1 (6 bases). V lost 6 bases, J lost 6 bases, and 17 bases lay in between. CDR1 and CDR2 from the germline V gene are SEHNR and FQNEAQ (reference sequence). The CDR3 sequence is 14 residues long. The CDR3 bases are TGTGCCAGCAGTTTCGACAGGCTTAGCGCTGAAGCTTTCTTT. Its translation: CASSFDRLSAEAFF.

V is TRBV7-3 and J is TRBJ2-1, with a weak D call TRBD2 (5 bases). Deletions cut 5 bases from V and 2 bases from J, with 19 bases between. Germline lookup yields CDR1 SGHTA and CDR2 FQGTGA. The CDR3 length is 17 residues. CDR3 loop: CASSAGGRVSPYNEQFF. The CDR3 DNA is TGTGCCAGCAGCGCCGGCGGGCGGGTAAGCCCCTACAATGAGCAGTTCTTC.

The gene calls are TRBV5-1 and TRBJ1-1; D uncertain. The CDR3 contains 14 residues. Germline assignment: CDR1 SGHRS and CDR2 YFSETQ. Trimming stripped 5 bases from V and 4 bases from J, with 15 bases between. CDR3 region: CASRDRGGTTEAFF. CDR3 in DNA: TGCGCCAGCAGAGACCGGGGAGGTACCACTGAAGCTTTCTTT.

The chain combines TRBV6-4 with TRBJ2-7; possibly TRBD2 for D (7 bases). CDR1 MRHNA and CDR2 SNTAGT come from the germline V gene. This CDR3 is built from 17 residues. The ends were cut back, 7 bases at V and 3 bases at J, with 25 bases in the middle. DNA for the CDR3: TGTGCCAGCACCCCAAAGGGGGGGCCCCGGAAGGACTACGAGCAGTACTTC. It encodes CASTPKGGPRKDYEQYF.

The chain has TRBV28 and TRBJ2-1, with D uncertain. The CDR3 is 13 amino acids. Trimming took off 10 bases at V and 6 bases at J, with 16 bases between the two ends. Germline V gene lookup returns CDR1 MDHEN and CDR2 SYDVKM. The CDR3 nucleotides are TGTGCCACTAATTCCTTCTCGGGCAATGAGCAGTTCTTC. This encodes CATNSFSGNEQFF.

The CDR3 reads CATTLAGLGDTQYF. In DNA, the CDR3 is TGTGCCACCACCCTAGCGGGGCTAGGGGATACGCAGTATTTT. The rearrangement joins TRBV15 to TRBJ2-3; TRBD2 aligns across 9 bases. This CDR3 comprises 14 residues. The germline gives CDR1 LNHNV, CDR2 YYDKDF (reference sequence). The V and J ends lost 7 bases and 6 bases, in that order; junction bases with no gene match: 8.